The 14 T cell receptor beta chains below come from one sample, sequenced in a study of shared clonotypes between healthy human individuals. It was CD45RO-negative cells, positively selected for CCR7, that made up naive CD8 cells, with terminally differentiated effector memory CD45RA+ cells excluded. Sequenced by immunoSEQ multiplex PCR; TCRdb stores in-frame clones only, minus some. The sample records 2 million or so clones, roughly 94% being singletons. Sequencing input: naive CD8+ T cells sorted from blood. The source is a man aged 18 to 29 in good health.

V and J are TRBV19 and TRBJ2-2; TRBD1 is a possible D gene (5 bases). Trimming removed 0 bases from V and 5 bases from J, with 16 bases in between. CDR3 length equals 17 residues. Germline V lookup: CDR1 LNHDA, CDR2 SQIVND (reference sequence). The CDR3 sequence: CASSIDLETATTGELFF. DNA for the CDR3: TGTGCCAGTAGTATAGACCTCGAGACAGCCACAACCGGGGAGCTGTTTTTT.

The sample holds a few counts of this clone. V and J are TRBV6-5 and TRBJ1-2; no reliable D call. The V end was cut by 4 bases, the J end by 4 bases, with 16 bases between. CDR3 length equals 15 residues. The germline CDR1 and CDR2 sequences are MNHEY and SVGAGI. The CDR3 here is CASSWAEGAAYGYTF. Here the CDR3 DNA reads TGTGCCAGCAGTTGGGCAGAGGGAGCGGCCTATGGCTACACCTTC.

This sequence joins TRBV5-4 and TRBJ2-7; weak D call: TRBD2 (5 bases). The CDR3 is 14 amino acids. V was trimmed by 3 bases and J by 1 base, leaving 11 bases between them. Germline CDR1 reads SGHNT; CDR2 reads YYREEE (reference sequence). The CDR3 DNA sequence: TGTGCCAGCAGCTGGTCGGGGATATCCTACGAGCAGTACTTC. Protein sequence: CASSWSGISYEQYF.

The chain uses TRBV29-1 and TRBJ2-2, with D tentatively TRBD2 (6 bases). CDR3 length equals 12 residues. Germline V CDR1 and CDR2: SQVTM, ANQGSEA. Trimming cost V 4 bases and J 7 bases, with 10 bases left between them. The CDR3 region is CSVGDFSGELFF. CDR3 DNA sequence: TGCAGCGTTGGGGACTTTAGCGGGGAGCTGTTTTTT.

J is TRBJ2-7 and V is TRBV4-3; unclear D gene. Deletions cut 0 bases from V and 2 bases from J, with 5 bases between. CDR3 length: 13 residues. Per germline, CDR1 LGHNA and CDR2 YSLEER. The CDR3: CASSQDIPYEQYF. The CDR3 DNA reads TGCGCCAGCAGCCAAGACATTCCCTACGAGCAGTACTTC.

This rearrangement joins TRBV30 to TRBJ2-1; 11 bases match TRBD1. From germline, CDR1 is GTSNPN and CDR2 SVGIG (reference sequence). The CDR3 has 15 amino acids. The J segment lost 6 bases and the V segment lost 4 bases, leaving 8 bases of the junction unmatched. CDR3 bases: TGTGCCTGGACCTCCGGACAGGGGGCTGGCAATGAGCAGTTCTTC. It is translated as CAWTSGQGAGNEQFF. Full variable domain (rest looked up from reference TRBV30 and TRBJ2-1): SQTIHQWPATLVQPVGSPLSLECTVEGTSNPNLYWYRQAAGRGLQLLFYSVGIGQISSEVPQNLSASRPQDRQFILSSKKLLLSDSGFYLCAWTSGQGAGNEQFFGPGTRLTVL.

V is TRBV9 and J is TRBJ2-7; 9 bases fit TRBD1. Germline assignment: CDR1 SGDLS and CDR2 YYNGEE. The V gene end was trimmed by 4 bases and the J gene end by 2 bases; junction bases not matched to a gene: 4. The CDR3 has 14 residues. DNA for the CDR3: TGTGCCAGCAGCCTGGGACAGGGACCCTACGAGCAGTACTTC. It encodes CASSLGQGPYEQYF. The full variable domain, in which reference TRBV9 and TRBJ2-7 provide the parts outside the CDR3, is DSGVTQTPKHLITATGQRVTLRCSPRSGDLSVYWYQQSLDQGLQFLIQYYNGEERAKGNILERFSAQQFPDLHSELNLSSLELGDSALYFCASSLGQGPYEQYFGPGTRLTVT.

The V and J genes are TRBV11-2 and TRBJ2-2, with D perhaps TRBD2 (6 bases). CDR1 SGHAT and CDR2 FQNNGV come from the germline V gene. This CDR3 region has 16 residues. The V and J ends lost 2 bases and 0 bases respectively, with 10 bases between them. The CDR3 sequence is CASSLWEAANTGELFF. The CDR3 DNA reads TGTGCCAGCAGCTTATGGGAGGCCGCGAACACCGGGGAGCTGTTTTTT.

V usage is TRBV5-6 and J usage is TRBJ2-7; D might be TRBD2 (5 bases). The CDR3 is 15 residues long. From germline, CDR1 is SGHDT and CDR2 YYEEEE. V lost 1 base, J lost 3 bases, and 14 bases lay in between. CDR3 DNA sequence: TGTGCCAGCAGCTTGCGAGGGAATTTGGACTACGAGCAGTACTTC. Its translation is CASSLRGNLDYEQYF.

This chain joins TRBV7-9 and TRBJ2-5, with a possible D match to TRBD2 (5 bases). Trimming shortened V by 1 base and J by 1 base, and 7 bases separated the two germline ends. Germline V lookup: CDR1 SEHNR, CDR2 FQNEAQ (reference sequence). The CDR3 covers 14 residues. The CDR3 spells CASSLDTSQETQYF. The CDR3 region has the DNA TGTGCCAGCAGCTTAGACACTAGCCAAGAGACCCAGTACTTC.

The gene calls are TRBV19 and TRBJ2-3; D unclear. The CDR3 is 12 amino acids. Germline values: CDR1 LNHDA, CDR2 SQIVND (reference sequence). Trimming removed 0 bases from V and 7 bases from J, with 5 bases in between. CDR3 bases: TGTGCCAGTAGTATAGATCGGCATACGCAGTATTTT. Its translation is CASSIDRHTQYF.

V usage is TRBV27 and J usage is TRBJ2-1; weak D call: TRBD1 (5 bases). The V gene lost 3 bases and the J gene lost 5 bases, with 11 bases spanning the gap. CDR3 length: 14 residues. The V gene's germline CDR1 is MNHEY and CDR2 SMNVEV (reference sequence). The DNA for the CDR3 is TGTGCCAGCAGTTTTATGACAGATAACAATGAGCAGTTCTTC. Its translation: CASSFMTDNNEQFF.

This rearrangement joins TRBV28 to TRBJ1-2; a weak D match, TRBD1 (6 bases). The CDR3 is made up of 15 amino acids. Germline assignment: CDR1 MDHEN and CDR2 SYDVKM. V was pared by 5 bases and J by 3 bases, with 16 bases between. Here the CDR3 DNA reads TGTGCCAGCAGTCCTTTTTGGGGGCGGGACTATGGCTACACCTTC. As protein: CASSPFWGRDYGYTF.

This clone showed up just once. This chain uses TRBV27 with TRBJ1-1; D is unresolved. The V end was cut by 5 bases, the J end by 1 base, with 11 bases between. From germline, CDR1 is MNHEY and CDR2 SMNVEV (reference sequence). The CDR3 is made up of 14 amino acids. The CDR3 reads CASSPRLANTEAFF. The CDR3 DNA follows: TGTGCCAGCAGTCCCCGGTTGGCGAACACTGAAGCTTTCTTT.